Below, 14 T cell receptor beta chains from the same sample are listed, as sequenced in a study of OX40 agonist ivuxolimab in advanced cancers. Repertoires were generated with immunoSEQ multiplex PCR, while TCRdb's copy carries only in-frame clones and drops some. The sample has about 50,000 clones, around 75% seen once. Here the sequenced sample was CD4+ or CD8+ T cells sorted from blood, taken in a trial of the OX40 agonist ivuxolimab. These receptors came from an adult with an advanced solid tumor such as melanoma, head and neck, liver or kidney cancer.

The chain combines TRBV18 with TRBJ1-3, with D possibly matching TRBD1 (5 bases). In germline, CDR1 is KGHSH, CDR2 LQKENI. V lost 3 bases, J lost 4 bases, and 13 bases lay in between. This CDR3 comprises 15 residues. Here the CDR3 reads CASSPGGARGNTIYF. CDR3 in DNA: TGTGCCAGCTCACCTGGAGGGGCGCGCGGAAACACCATATATTTT.

The chain is built from TRBV6-1 and TRBJ1-5; the match to TRBD1 covers 9 bases. CDR1 MNHNS and CDR2 SASEGT come from the germline V gene. The V gene end was trimmed by 6 bases and the J gene end by 5 bases; junction bases not matched to a gene: 8. CDR3 length equals 15 residues. The CDR3 loop is CASRDPQGAYQPQHF. The CDR3 region has the DNA TGTGCCAGCAGGGACCCACAGGGGGCTTATCAGCCCCAGCATTTT.

This sequence joins TRBV6-1 and TRBJ1-2, with D possibly TRBD1 on 5 matching bases. The V gene lost 3 bases and the J gene lost 3 bases, with 17 bases spanning the gap. Germline-derived CDR1 and CDR2 are MNHNS and SASEGT. The CDR3 has 16 amino acids. This CDR3 is CASSDEWQGRDYGYTF. The CDR3 region has the DNA TGTGCCAGCAGTGACGAATGGCAGGGCAGAGACTATGGCTACACCTTC.

The chain is built from TRBV18 and TRBJ2-1, with D perhaps assigned TRBD1 or TRBD2 (5 bases each). Germline V gene sequence: CDR1 KGHSH, CDR2 LQKENI. The CDR3 has 14 residues. V was trimmed by 0 bases and J by 5 bases, leaving 8 bases between them. The CDR3 region has the DNA TGTGCCAGCTCACCACCATCGGGACACAATGAGCAGTTCTTC. It encodes CASSPPSGHNEQFF.

This chain links TRBV19 with TRBJ2-5; maybe TRBD1 (7 bases). The end of the DNA aligns better with TRBJ2-7, so the J call may be wrong. This CDR3 has 16 amino acids. The germline CDR1 and CDR2 sequences are LNHDA and SQIVND (reference sequence). The CDR3 loop is CASSMGGRGLPYEQYF. In DNA form, the CDR3 reads TGTGCCAGTAGTATGGGAGGCAGGGGGTTACCGTACGAGCAGTACTTC.

The CDR3 coding sequence is TGTGCCAGCAGCCAAGATGGGGACAGCCTTAACTATGGCTACACCTTC. Protein product: CASSQDGDSLNYGYTF. The chain couples TRBV4-2 to TRBJ1-2; 7 nucleotides agree with TRBD1. This CDR3 contains 16 residues. CDR1 is LGHNA, CDR2 YNFKEQ, per germline. V shed 0 bases and J 1 base; nucleotides not matched to a gene: 5.

The chain couples TRBV19 to TRBJ2-5; D perhaps matches TRBD1 (6 bases). The V end was cut by 4 bases, the J end by 5 bases, with 23 bases between. This CDR3 is built from 17 residues. Looked up from germline, CDR1 is LNHDA and CDR2 is SQIVND (reference sequence). The CDR3 coding sequence is TGTGCCAGTAGTACCAACCTATTACAGGGATGGGGGGAGACCCAGTACTTC. This encodes CASSTNLLQGWGETQYF.

The gene calls are TRBV19 and TRBJ1-2; D is unclear. CDR1 and CDR2 (germline): LNHDA, SQIVND (reference sequence). The germline V and J ends were trimmed by 5 bases and 0 bases, with 13 bases remaining between them. The CDR3 loop spans 15 amino acids. The CDR3 DNA is TGTGCCAGTAGTCCGGGTCGGAGGTCTAACTATGGCTACACCTTC. Translating gives CASSPGRRSNYGYTF.

The chain has TRBV6-5 and TRBJ2-1; 14 bases map to TRBD2. V dropped 6 bases and J dropped 8; count of bases not matched to a gene: 6. CDR3 length: 15 residues. Germline V gene data show CDR1 as MNHEY and CDR2 as SVGAGI. CDR3 residues: CASRRLAGGHDEQFF. In DNA, the CDR3 is TGTGCCAGCAGAAGACTAGCGGGGGGGCACGATGAGCAGTTCTTC.

Only one count was recorded for this clone. The chain combines TRBV2 with TRBJ2-1; 12 bases match TRBD1. This CDR3 region has 16 residues. Germline V gene lookup returns CDR1 SNHLY and CDR2 FYNNEI. The V gene end was trimmed by 3 bases and the J gene end by 8 bases; junction bases not matched to a gene: 8. The CDR3 here is CASSDDGTGGLYEQFF. The CDR3 DNA sequence: TGTGCCAGCAGTGACGACGGGACAGGGGGCCTCTATGAGCAGTTCTTC.

The CDR3 nucleotides are TGTGCCAGCAGCTTCGAACAGGGAACCACAGATACGCAGTATTTT. Amino acid sequence: CASSFEQGTTDTQYF. V and J are TRBV7-9 and TRBJ2-3; TRBD1 is a possible D gene (6 bases). The V end lost 3 bases, the J end lost 2 bases, and 12 bases lay between the germline ends. CDR1 and CDR2 (germline): SEHNR, FQNEAQ (reference sequence). The CDR3 covers 15 residues.

This chain links TRBV5-4 with TRBJ2-7; D call uncertain. Germline lookup yields CDR1 SGHNT and CDR2 YYREEE (reference sequence). This CDR3 comprises 15 residues. V shed 2 bases and J shed 5 bases, with 17 bases lying between them. The CDR3 DNA reads as TGTGCCAGCAGCTTTAAGGGCCGGAACGCGGACGAGCAGTACTTC. Encoded protein: CASSFKGRNADEQYF.

The chain couples TRBV27 to TRBJ2-3; 9 bases agree with TRBD2. Germline CDR1 is MNHEY and CDR2 is SMNVEV (reference sequence). CDR3 length: 15 amino acids. J gave up 2 bases and V 3 bases, and 3 bases lay outside the gene matches. CDR3: CASSFLAGSTDTQYF. In DNA, the CDR3 is TGTGCCAGCAGTTTCCTAGCGGGATCCACAGATACGCAGTATTTT.

This clone was detected only once. The junction shows a germline mismatch at one end, possibly a read error. The V and J genes are TRBV7-9 and TRBJ2-5; D remains ambiguous. CDR3 length: 13 amino acids. Germline V gene sequence: CDR1 SEHNR, CDR2 FQNEAQ (reference sequence). CDR3 sequence: CTSTMSGQETQYF. The CDR3 DNA reads as TGTACCAGCACCATGTCCGGACAAGAGACCCAGTACTTC.